The entry below describes one TCR beta chain. The CDR3 spans 17 residues. Looked up from germline, CDR1 is GTSNPN and CDR2 is SVGIG (reference sequence). The junction had 9 bases not matched to a gene; V was cut back by 0 bases and J by 3 bases. The sample belongs to a study of blood T cell repertoires in COVID-19. Residents of about two dozen US areas, aged about 18 to 89 years, made up the participants. Cohort 3 donors counted as recovered after two negative PCRs, clearance, or resolved symptoms. Clones were read by immunoSEQ multiplex PCR, and TCRdb kept only the in-frame ones, dropping some. The data show more than 150,000 clones, roughly 82% seen once.

Sample: PBMCs or T cells enriched from blood (not recorded which). The receptor was isolated from a man aged 40-49 years who had recovered from COVID-19. The rearrangement links TRBV30 to TRBJ2-7; 12 nucleotides line up with TRBD2. CDR3 sequence: CAWSVGTSGRALYEQYF. For the CDR3, the DNA is TGTGCCTGGAGTGTAGGGACTAGCGGGCGAGCCCTCTACGAGCAGTACTTC.